Listed here are 11 T cell receptor beta chains from one sample, sequenced in a study of response to subunit inactivated influenza vaccine. TCRdb processed the RT-PCR reads anew with MiXCR; each CDR3 protein has one entry. Counted here are around 600,000 distinct CDR3 sequences, around 10% occurring once; the ten biggest clones make up approximately 9.9%. The same specimen was also included in a second study, on T cells expressing NK-cell markers. That study reports: TCR beta cDNA was made by 5'RACE template switching with UMIs.

The sequences come from PBMCs from blood, collected on the day of vaccination. These receptors were taken from a man aged 50 to 59 who received an inactivated influenza vaccine.

The V and J genes are TRBV20-1 and TRBJ2-7; D is perhaps TRBD1 (6 bases). The CDR3 sequence is 15 residues long. V was shortened by 0 bases and J by 0 bases, with 12 bases between the two germline ends. Germline V gene lookup returns CDR1 DFQATT and CDR2 SNEGSKA (reference sequence). The CDR3 coding sequence is TGCAGTGCTAGAGATTACGGACAGCCCTCCTACGAGCAGTACTTC. Protein: CSARDYGQPSYEQYF.

This chain connects TRBV7-9 to TRBJ2-1; D might be TRBD2 (5 bases). The CDR3 sequence is 16 residues long. The germline V gene has CDR1 SEHNR and CDR2 FQNEAQ (reference sequence). Deletions cut 5 bases from V and 6 bases from J, with 20 bases between. CDR3 region: CASSPFGSDWANEQFF. In DNA, the CDR3 is TGTGCCAGCAGCCCCTTTGGGAGCGATTGGGCCAATGAGCAGTTCTTC.

This clonotype has only a few counts. The CDR3 reads CASSVAGTASGELFF. CDR3 in DNA: TGTGCCAGCAGTGTCGCCGGGACAGCAAGCGGGGAGCTGTTTTTT. The V gene is TRBV27, the J gene TRBJ2-2; 7 nucleotides match TRBD1. Germline CDR1 reads MNHEY; CDR2 reads SMNVEV (reference sequence). The trim removed 5 bases at V and 7 bases at J, leaving 10 bases unmatched. This CDR3 contains 15 residues.

This clonotype was counted ten times or more. The rearrangement uses TRBV6-2 or TRBV6-3 and TRBJ2-3, with unresolved D. The V and J ends lost 0 bases and 6 bases respectively, with 16 bases between them. The CDR3 runs to 16 residues. Germline V gives CDR1 MNHEY, CDR2 SVGEGT. CDR3 DNA sequence: TGTGCCAGCAGTTACTCGAATTCGGAAAGTCCTGATACGCAGTATTTT. This translates into CASSYSNSESPDTQYF.

The chain links TRBV2 to TRBJ2-5, with D possibly being TRBD1 (6 bases). Germline V gives CDR1 SNHLY, CDR2 FYNNEI. The CDR3 runs to 15 residues. Trimming stripped 11 bases from V and 0 bases from J, with 19 bases between. CDR3 in amino acids: CARRRGLSHQETQYF. CDR3 DNA: TGTGCCCGCCGCAGGGGTCTGAGTCACCAAGAGACCCAGTACTTC.

The CDR3 sequence is CASSGTGESDTGELFF. The CDR3 nucleotides read TGCGCCAGCAGCGGAACAGGGGAATCGGACACCGGGGAGCTGTTTTTT. This rearrangement joins TRBV5-1 to TRBJ2-2; the match to TRBD1 covers 7 bases. The CDR3 is 16 amino acids. Looked up from germline, CDR1 is SGHRS and CDR2 is YFSETQ. With 4 bases clipped from V and 3 bases from J, the junction kept 9 bases outside the gene matches.

There are a few counts of this clonotype. V is TRBV21-1 and J is TRBJ2-7; TRBD2 is taken as the D call from the table, unchecked against the DNA. TRBV21-1 is reported as a pseudogene. This CDR3 region has 14 residues. In DNA, the CDR3 is TGTGCCAGCACACCGGGACTAGCGGTTTACGAGCAGTACTTC. Translating gives CASTPGLAVYEQYF.

This clonotype was counted a few times. The V and J genes are TRBV29-1 and TRBJ2-7; no reliable D call. Germline values: CDR1 SQVTM, CDR2 ANQGSEA. Trimming left V 1 base short and J 1 base short, with 11 bases between. The CDR3 consists of 14 residues. This CDR3 is CSVEVRLGSYEQYF. CDR3 DNA: TGCAGCGTTGAAGTCCGGCTGGGATCCTACGAGCAGTACTTC.

This clonotype has only a few counts. The genes are TRBV5-1 and TRBJ2-2; D remains ambiguous. This CDR3 comprises 15 residues. Trimming pared 4 bases from V and 0 bases from J, leaving 10 bases between. The V gene's germline CDR1 is SGHRS and CDR2 YFSETQ. The CDR3 DNA reads TGCGCCAGCAGCCCCTTGCTAGCGAACACCGGGGAGCTGTTTTTT. This translates into CASSPLLANTGELFF. The full variable domain, in which reference TRBV5-1 and TRBJ2-2 provide the parts outside the CDR3, is KAGVTQTPRYLIKTRGQQVTLSCSPISGHRSVSWYQQTPGQGLQFLFEYFSETQRNKGNFPGRFSGRQFSNSRSEMNVSTLELGDSALYLCASSPLLANTGELFFGEGSRLTVL.

The rearrangement joins TRBV7-2 to TRBJ2-1, with 11 bases fitting TRBD2. Per the germline V gene, CDR1 is SGHTA and CDR2 is FQGNSA. Unmatched junction bases numbered 10, after V lost 5 bases and J lost 4 bases. This CDR3 is built from 17 residues. CDR3 sequence: CASSLGTSGRNYNEQFF. CDR3 DNA: TGTGCCAGCAGCCTTGGGACTAGCGGACGAAATTACAATGAGCAGTTCTTC. Combining the CDR3 with reference TRBV7-2 and TRBJ2-1 gives the whole variable domain GAGVSQSPSNKVTEKGKDVELRCDPISGHTALYWYRQSLGQGLEFLIYFQGNSAPDKSGLPSDRFSAERTGGSVSTLTIQRTQQEDSAVYLCASSLGTSGRNYNEQFFGPGTRLTVL.

The chain employs TRBV7-2 and TRBJ2-2; 8 nucleotides agree with TRBD2. V dropped 6 bases and J dropped 0; count of bases not matched to a gene: 6. Per the germline V gene, CDR1 is SGHTA and CDR2 is FQGNSA. This CDR3 is built from 16 residues. CDR3 DNA: TGTGCCAGCAGATACGCGGGGGGCGCGAACACCGGGGAGCTGTTTTTT. It translates to CASRYAGGANTGELFF.